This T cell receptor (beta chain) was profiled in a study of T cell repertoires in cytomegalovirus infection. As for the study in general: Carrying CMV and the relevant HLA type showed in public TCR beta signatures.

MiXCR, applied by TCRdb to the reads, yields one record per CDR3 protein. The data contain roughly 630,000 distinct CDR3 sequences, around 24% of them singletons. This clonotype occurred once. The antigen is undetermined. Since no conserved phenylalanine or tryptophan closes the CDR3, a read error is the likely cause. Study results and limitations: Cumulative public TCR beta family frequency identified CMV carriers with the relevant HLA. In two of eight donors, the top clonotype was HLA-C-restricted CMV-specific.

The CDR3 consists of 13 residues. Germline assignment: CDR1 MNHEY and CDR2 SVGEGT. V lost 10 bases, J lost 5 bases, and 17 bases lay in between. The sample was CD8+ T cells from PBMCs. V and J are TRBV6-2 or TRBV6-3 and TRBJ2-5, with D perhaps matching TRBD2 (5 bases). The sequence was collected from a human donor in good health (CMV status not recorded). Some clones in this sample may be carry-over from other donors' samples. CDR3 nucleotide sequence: TGTGCCACCAACAACGGAGCGGTGGAGACCCAGTACTAC. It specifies CATNNGAVETQYY.